These 2 T cell receptor beta chains share one sample of origin, sequenced in a study of T cell clonality in common variable immunodeficiency. TCRdb's table, derived via immunoSEQ multiplex PCR, lists solely in-frame clones and lacks some. The repertoire consists of about 42,000 clones, none detected only once. The sample consisted of peripheral blood mononuclear cells. The receptors here all came from a person between 18 and 69 years old in good health.

This clone was detected ten times or more. The read stops 3 residues short of the end of the CDR3; the missing end is completed from the germline J gene. The rearrangement uses TRBV30 and TRBJ1-6; 9 positions agree with TRBD1. The trim removed 3 bases at V and 7 bases at J, leaving 4 bases unmatched. Germline V lookup: CDR1 GTSNPN, CDR2 SVGIG (reference sequence). The CDR3 has 14 residues. CDR3 loop: CAWRTGGSNSPLHF. The covered CDR3 bases are TGTGCCTGGAGGACAGGGGGAAGCAATTCACCC.

This clone was counted at least ten times. The CDR3 end falls 3 residues outside the read, so it is completed with the germline J gene. This chain uses TRBV19 with TRBJ1-2; 8 positions match TRBD1. After removal of 9 bases from V and 6 bases from J, the junction contained 6 bases not matched to a gene. Germline values: CDR1 LNHDA, CDR2 SQIVND (reference sequence). This CDR3 spans 12 amino acids. CDR3 sequence: CASLGQGHGYTF. The covered CDR3 bases are TGTGCCAGCCTAGGACAGGGCCATGGC.